Listed below are T cell receptor beta chains from one sample, sequenced in a study of blood T cell repertoires in COVID-19. The protocol was immunoSEQ multiplex PCR, while the TCRdb copy is restricted to in-frame clones and leaves out a portion. The sample includes 150,000 to 200,000 clones, roughly 87% of them seen just once. Sequencing was performed on PBMCs or T cells enriched from blood (not recorded which). These receptors were obtained from a man aged 45-65 years who had recovered from COVID-19. Each CDR3 is given with its conserved first and last residue. The order of the fields is clone size, D gene, V gene, J gene, CDR3 DNA, CDR3 protein. A D gene is named only where the DNA matches it firmly. A clone size is listed for some rows: how often the clone was seen (once, few, many), or a class if it is expanded.

abundance: -
d_gene: -
v_gene: TRBV28
j_gene: TRBJ1-4
CDR3nt: TGTGCCAGCAGCCCTCCAGGATCTGTTGAAAAACTGTTTTTT
CDR3aa: CASSPPGSVEKLFF

abundance: -
d_gene: TRBD1
v_gene: TRBV30
j_gene: TRBJ2-1
CDR3nt: TGTGCCTGGGGGAAGGGGGCGCTCCACAATGAGCAGTTCTTC
CDR3aa: CAWGKGALHNEQFF

abundance: -
d_gene: TRBD2
v_gene: TRBV19
j_gene: TRBJ2-1
CDR3nt: TGTGCCAGTAGTATAGTCGGACTAGTCGGCCGGGCTCTGAGGGGTGAGCAGTTCTTC
CDR3aa: CASSIVGLVGRALRGEQFF

abundance: -
d_gene: -
v_gene: TRBV11-3
j_gene: TRBJ1-5
CDR3nt: TGTGCCAGCAGCTCCGGGACTCCCACTATAGAGGATAGCAATCAGCCCCAGCATTTT
CDR3aa: CASSSGTPTIEDSNQPQHF

abundance: -
d_gene: -
v_gene: TRBV6-1
j_gene: TRBJ1-1
CDR3nt: TGTGCCAGCAGTGAAGCCGGAGACACTGAAGCTTTCTTT
CDR3aa: CASSEAGDTEAFF

abundance: -
d_gene: TRBD1
v_gene: TRBV3-1/TRBV3-2
j_gene: TRBJ2-1
CDR3nt: TGTGCCAGCAGCTCACGACAGGGGAAAGGGAATGAGCAGTTCTTC
CDR3aa: CASSSRQGKGNEQFF

abundance: -
d_gene: -
v_gene: TRBV28
j_gene: TRBJ2-7
CDR3nt: TGTGCCAGCAGTTTATTGGCCAGAACCTACGAGCAGTACTTC
CDR3aa: CASSLLARTYEQYF

abundance: -
d_gene: -
v_gene: TRBV4-2
j_gene: TRBJ1-5
CDR3nt: TGTGCCAGCAGCCCCCAAATAGGGGAGGGTCAGCCCCAGCATTTT
CDR3aa: CASSPQIGEGQPQHF

abundance: -
d_gene: TRBD1
v_gene: TRBV5-4
j_gene: TRBJ1-1
CDR3nt: TGTGCCAGCAGCGTAGCGGGACAGGGGGCTGGCACTGAAGCTTTCTTT
CDR3aa: CASSVAGQGAGTEAFF

abundance: -
d_gene: -
v_gene: TRBV28
j_gene: TRBJ1-4
CDR3nt: TGTGCCAGCAGTCCCGGGGGGGCAACTAATGAAAAACTGTTTTTT
CDR3aa: CASSPGGATNEKLFF

abundance: -
d_gene: -
v_gene: TRBV10-3
j_gene: TRBJ2-7
CDR3nt: TGTGCCATCAGTGAGCCGAATTCAGGGGTTGAGCAGTACTTC
CDR3aa: CAISEPNSGVEQYF

abundance: few
d_gene: -
v_gene: TRBV9
j_gene: TRBJ1-4
CDR3nt: TGTGCCAGCAGCGTAGCTGCCGGGCGAGGGGAAAAACTGTTTTTT
CDR3aa: CASSVAAGRGEKLFF

abundance: -
d_gene: -
v_gene: TRBV28
j_gene: TRBJ2-2
CDR3nt: TGTGCCAGCAGTCCCCCCGGGACTCGGTCGAACACCGGGGAGCTGTTTTTT
CDR3aa: CASSPPGTRSNTGELFF

abundance: -
d_gene: -
v_gene: TRBV18
j_gene: TRBJ1-4
CDR3nt: TGTGCCAGCTCACCGGACAGCCGTAATGAAAAACTGTTTTTT
CDR3aa: CASSPDSRNEKLFF

abundance: -
d_gene: -
v_gene: TRBV19
j_gene: TRBJ2-3
CDR3nt: TGTGCCAGTAGTATGAGGTACCCTAGCACAGATACGCAGTATTTT
CDR3aa: CASSMRYPSTDTQYF

abundance: -
d_gene: -
v_gene: TRBV6-5
j_gene: TRBJ2-1
CDR3nt: TGTGCCAGCAGTTACCTACATGAGCAGTTCTTC
CDR3aa: CASSYLHEQFF

abundance: once
d_gene: -
v_gene: TRBV3-1/TRBV3-2
j_gene: TRBJ2-1
CDR3nt: TGTGCCAGCAGTCCCAGCAGGTTTGAGATAAACAATGAGCAGTTCTTC
CDR3aa: CASSPSRFEINNEQFF

abundance: -
d_gene: -
v_gene: TRBV19
j_gene: TRBJ1-1
CDR3nt: TGTGCCAGTAGTATAGGCAGGGGGAACACTGAAGCTTTCTTT
CDR3aa: CASSIGRGNTEAFF

abundance: -
d_gene: TRBD2
v_gene: TRBV5-1
j_gene: TRBJ2-5
CDR3nt: TGCGCCAGCAGCTTGGAGGGGAGGGGACAAGAGACCCAGTACTTC
CDR3aa: CASSLEGRGQETQYF

abundance: -
d_gene: TRBD1
v_gene: TRBV9
j_gene: TRBJ2-2
CDR3nt: TGTGCCAGCAGCGAGGGGACAGGGATCCTCAACACCGGGGAGCTGTTTTTT
CDR3aa: CASSEGTGILNTGELFF

abundance: once
d_gene: TRBD2
v_gene: TRBV19
j_gene: TRBJ2-7
CDR3nt: TGTGCCAGTAGCCCTAGCGGGGGGCTCTACGAGCAGTACTTC
CDR3aa: CASSPSGGLYEQYF

abundance: -
d_gene: TRBD1
v_gene: TRBV28
j_gene: TRBJ2-1
CDR3nt: TGTGCCAGCGGTCAGGGGGACAATGAGCAGTTCTTC
CDR3aa: CASGQGDNEQFF

abundance: -
d_gene: -
v_gene: TRBV28
j_gene: TRBJ1-1
CDR3nt: TGTGCCAGCAGTCCCCTAGGCAGGGCCACTGAAGCTTTCTTT
CDR3aa: CASSPLGRATEAFF

abundance: once
d_gene: -
v_gene: TRBV11-3
j_gene: TRBJ2-5
CDR3nt: TGTGCCAGCAGCTTAAACCGGGGATCGGAGACCCAGTACTTC
CDR3aa: CASSLNRGSETQYF

abundance: -
d_gene: -
v_gene: TRBV2
j_gene: TRBJ2-5
CDR3nt: TGTGCCAGCAGTGTGGGCAGGGTGCCGGCCCAGTACTTC
CDR3aa: CASSVGRVPAQYF

abundance: -
d_gene: -
v_gene: TRBV14
j_gene: TRBJ2-5
CDR3nt: TGTGCCAGCAGCCAAGGACTATTAACCCAGTACTTC
CDR3aa: CASSQGLLTQYF

abundance: -
d_gene: -
v_gene: TRBV3-1/TRBV3-2
j_gene: TRBJ1-5
CDR3nt: TGTGCCAGCAGCCCGCGGCACATCAATCAGCCCCAGCATTTT
CDR3aa: CASSPRHINQPQHF

abundance: -
d_gene: TRBD1
v_gene: TRBV12-3/TRBV12-4
j_gene: TRBJ1-5
CDR3nt: TGTGCCAGTGCAACAGGGGTTTACCAGCCCCAGCATTTT
CDR3aa: CASATGVYQPQHF

abundance: few
d_gene: TRBD1
v_gene: TRBV5-4
j_gene: TRBJ1-1
CDR3nt: TGTGCCAGCAGCTCGAACAGGGGGTTGAAAACTGAAGCTTTCTTT
CDR3aa: CASSSNRGLKTEAFF

abundance: -
d_gene: TRBD1
v_gene: TRBV27
j_gene: TRBJ1-3
CDR3nt: TGTGCCAGCAGACGGACAGGGATGAACTCTGGAAACACCATATATTTT
CDR3aa: CASRRTGMNSGNTIYF